This T cell receptor beta chain was documented in a study of blood T cell repertoires in COVID-19. V lost 3 bases and J lost 1, with 6 bases in between. This CDR3 spans 13 amino acids. Authors' data handling: By means of reference gene primer amplification, nucleated cell counts were estimated. The table came from immunoSEQ multiplex PCR; TCRdb's copy has only in-frame clones and leaves some out. The D gene and trimming were derived from the DNA, and the V and J assignments and clone size from that table. The sample includes approximately 200,000 clones, 80% to 90% of them seen just once. Sequenced sample: PBMCs or T cells enriched from blood (not recorded which). The chain employs TRBV12-3 or TRBV12-4 and TRBJ1-2; no clear D gene. The receptor was derived from a woman under 40 who had been exposed to COVID-19. The CDR3 region has the DNA TGTGCCAGCAGTTTCAGTCTTAACTATGGCTACACCTTC. Its protein is CASSFSLNYGYTF.